The 10 T cell receptor beta chains presented below share a single source sample, sequenced in a study of chemoradiotherapy in HPV16-positive cancers. Produced via immunoSEQ multiplex PCR; TCRdb's table is partial and in-frame only. The top ten clones hold about 20% of a sample with roughly 29,000 clones, roughly nine tenths of them seen once. The specimen comprised blood, sampled from a patient who underwent chemoradiotherapy. All receptors come from a human donor with HPV-associated anogenital cancer.

This clone was seen a single time. The chain joins TRBV10-1 to TRBJ2-5, with D unresolved. V shed 2 bases and J shed 4 bases, with 5 bases lying between them. The CDR3 totals 12 residues. CDR1 is WNHNN, CDR2 SYGVQD, per germline (reference sequence). The DNA of the CDR3 is TGCGCCAGCAGTGAGAGTCTAGAGACCCAGTACTTC. It is translated as CASSESLETQYF.

The CDR3 loop is CASSLSRGNEQFF. CDR3 nucleotide sequence: TGTGCCAGCAGTTTGAGCAGGGGCAATGAGCAGTTCTTC. This rearrangement joins TRBV27 to TRBJ2-1; the D gene is possibly TRBD1 (6 bases). This CDR3 is 13 amino acids long. CDR1 and CDR2 (germline): MNHEY, SMNVEV (reference sequence). The ends were cut back, 3 bases at V and 6 bases at J, with 9 bases in the middle.

The chain combines TRBV7-2 with TRBJ2-3; D unresolved. Trimming cost V 0 bases and J 4 bases, with 11 bases left between them. CDR3 size: 15 residues. Germline CDR1 is SGHTA and CDR2 is FQGNSA. CDR3 nucleotides: TGTGCCAGCAGCTTAGCGGCGGCAGGCGCAGATACGCAGTATTTT. This gives the protein CASSLAAAGADTQYF.

The gene calls are TRBV5-6 and TRBJ2-7; 8 nucleotides line up with TRBD1. V lost 2 bases and J lost 4; bases outside the gene matches: 5. The length of the CDR3 is 14 residues. CDR1 is SGHDT and CDR2 is YYEEEE in the germline V gene. The CDR3 reads CASSFADREYEQYF. As DNA, the CDR3 is TGTGCCAGCAGCTTCGCGGACAGGGAGTACGAGCAGTACTTC.

The chain couples TRBV4-3 to TRBJ2-2; D may be TRBD1 or TRBD2 (5 bases each). Trimming cost V 0 bases and J 7 bases, with 12 bases left between them. Germline V CDR1 and CDR2: LGHNA, YSLEER. This CDR3 is 15 amino acids long. DNA for the CDR3: TGCGCCAGCAGCCAAGATCTGGGGGTGGTCGGGGAGCTGTTTTTT. Amino acid sequence: CASSQDLGVVGELFF.

CDR3 sequence reads: CAWSVPSGKRDTQYF. CDR3 DNA sequence: TGTGCCTGGAGTGTTCCTAGCGGGAAGCGGGATACGCAGTATTTT. The chain has TRBV30 and TRBJ2-3; 9 bases line up with TRBD2. This CDR3 has 15 residues. J was trimmed by 6 bases and V by 0 bases; bases with no gene match: 7. CDR1 is GTSNPN, CDR2 SVGIG, per germline (reference sequence).

This chain joins TRBV7-2 and TRBJ2-5, with D possibly being TRBD2 (6 bases). The CDR3 has 16 amino acids. Trimming removed 1 base from V and 3 bases from J, with 15 bases in between. Germline V gene data show CDR1 as SGHTA and CDR2 as FQGNSA. The CDR3 protein is CASSLVGSGEKETQYF. CDR3 DNA sequence: TGTGCCAGCAGCTTAGTGGGTAGCGGAGAAAAAGAGACCCAGTACTTC.

This rearrangement joins TRBV5-1 to TRBJ1-4; D is undetermined. Germline V gene data show CDR1 as SGHRS and CDR2 as YFSETQ. The CDR3 is 15 amino acids. The V and J ends lost 5 bases and 0 bases respectively, with 11 bases between them. For the CDR3, the DNA is TGCGCCAGCAGACCTCACCCGGCAACTAATGAAAAACTGTTTTTT. As protein: CASRPHPATNEKLFF. The whole variable domain, remainder taken from reference TRBV5-1 and TRBJ1-4, is KAGVTQTPRYLIKTRGQQVTLSCSPISGHRSVSWYQQTPGQGLQFLFEYFSETQRNKGNFPGRFSGRQFSNSRSEMNVSTLELGDSALYLCASRPHPATNEKLFFGSGTQLSVL.

J is TRBJ1-4 and V is TRBV2; weak D call: TRBD1 (6 bases). V lost 3 bases, J lost 3 bases, and 8 bases lay in between. The CDR3 consists of 14 residues. The germline V gene encodes CDR1 SNHLY and CDR2 FYNNEI. This CDR3 is CASSDGGSNEKLFF. In DNA, the CDR3 is TGTGCCAGCAGTGATGGGGGCTCTAATGAAAAACTGTTTTTT.

The chain joins TRBV15 to TRBJ2-2, with 11 bases that match TRBD2. Unmatched junction bases numbered 7, after V lost 5 bases and J lost 5 bases. CDR1 is LNHNV and CDR2 is YYDKDF in the germline V gene (reference sequence). This CDR3 is 16 amino acids long. The CDR3 loop is CATSPLGTSGTGELFF. DNA of the CDR3: TGTGCCACCAGCCCACTTGGGACTAGCGGAACCGGGGAGCTGTTTTTT.